This TCR beta chain comes out of a study of T cells after somatic rescue of genetic block. This table comes from immunoSEQ multiplex PCR, and its TCRdb copy is limited to in-frame clones, with some not included. Among 70,000 or so clones listed, approximately 90% were seen once. The TCR was taken from a man aged 35 to 55. Sequenced material: peripheral blood mononuclear cells (PBMCs).

This chain's CDR3 is CASSLARRHEQYF. CDR3 bases: TGTGCCAGCAGCTTAGCCCGTCGGCACGAGCAGTACTTC. J is TRBJ2-7 and V is TRBV7-2, with D unclear. CDR1 SGHTA and CDR2 FQGNSA come from the germline V gene. The CDR3 spans 13 residues. Trimming took off 0 bases at V and 5 bases at J, with 8 bases between the two ends.